Presented here are 7 T cell receptor beta chains from one specimen sequenced in a study of long-term antiretroviral therapy in people with HIV. Version v3.0 of the immunoSEQ assay was performed at survey level. Clones were sequenced by immunoSEQ multiplex PCR, and TCRdb holds only the in-frame ones, with some missing. Of about 27,000 clones listed, around three quarters are singletons. Specimen: unsorted PBMCs, collected 0.5 years after starting antiretroviral therapy. The origin of the receptors is a woman aged 40-49 years with HIV.

The rearrangement uses TRBV2 and TRBJ2-3; maybe TRBD1 (6 bases). This CDR3 spans 14 amino acids. CDR1 and CDR2 from the germline V gene are SNHLY and FYNNEI. Deletions cut 6 bases from V and 2 bases from J, with 12 bases between. Here the CDR3 reads CASSYWTDTDTQYF. CDR3 DNA sequence: TGTGCCAGCAGCTATTGGACAGACACAGATACGCAGTATTTT. Based on the CDR3 plus reference TRBV2 and TRBJ2-3, the full variable domain is EPEVTQTPSHQVTQMGQEVILRCVPISNHLYFYWYRQILGQKVEFLVSFYNNEISEKSEIFDDQFSVERPDGSNFTLKIRSTKLEDSAMYFCASSYWTDTDTQYFGPGTRLTVL.

J is TRBJ2-7 and V is TRBV27; D is possibly TRBD1 (7 bases). Germline CDR1 and CDR2: MNHEY and SMNVEV (reference sequence). The CDR3 consists of 14 residues. Trimming left V 5 bases short and J 7 bases short, with 18 bases between. Here the CDR3 reads CASSPTQGRWEQYF. The CDR3 DNA sequence: TGTGCCAGCAGTCCAACACAGGGGAGGTGGGAGCAGTACTTC.

This clone was counted a few times. This chain connects TRBV4-2 to TRBJ1-4; D unclear. The CDR3 spans 15 residues. The V end was cut by 0 bases, the J end by 12 bases, with 17 bases between. CDR1 is LGHNA and CDR2 is YNFKEQ in the germline V gene. As DNA, the CDR3 is TGTGCCAGCAGCCAAGATCAAACTTTCGGGGTTGAACTGTTTTTT. It yields the protein CASSQDQTFGVELFF.

The CDR3 region is CASRSGGADTQYF. CDR3 nucleotide sequence: TGTGCCAGCAGGAGTGGGGGAGCGGATACGCAGTATTTT. This chain links TRBV28 with TRBJ2-3, with D perhaps TRBD1 or TRBD2 (5 bases each). The CDR3 is made up of 13 amino acids. CDR1 is MDHEN, CDR2 SYDVKM, per germline. Trimming stripped 6 bases from V and 6 bases from J, with 13 bases between.

A few counts support this clone. This rearrangement joins TRBV9 to TRBJ1-6; D not resolved. V lost 4 bases and J lost 9, with 14 bases in between. The CDR3 spans 14 residues. Per the germline V gene, CDR1 is SGDLS and CDR2 is YYNGEE. The CDR3 DNA follows: TGTGCCAGCAGCCCCCACGGGGAGGGTTCACCCCTCCACTTT. It codes for CASSPHGEGSPLHF.

The chain joins TRBV9 to TRBJ2-6; 11 nucleotides match TRBD1. This CDR3 is built from 17 residues. Germline CDR1 is SGDLS and CDR2 is YYNGEE. V was clipped by 0 bases and J by 4 bases; unmatched bases: 3. CDR3 in amino acids: CASSVGTGGGGANVLTF. In DNA, the CDR3 is TGTGCCAGCAGCGTAGGGACAGGGGGCGGGGGGGCCAACGTCCTGACTTTC. The whole variable domain, filled in from reference TRBV9 and TRBJ2-6, reads DSGVTQTPKHLITATGQRVTLRCSPRSGDLSVYWYQQSLDQGLQFLIQYYNGEERAKGNILERFSAQQFPDLHSELNLSSLELGDSALYFCASSVGTGGGGANVLTFGAGSRLTVL.

The chain links TRBV4-3 to TRBJ2-1, with TRBD2 matching 10 bases. Germline assignment: CDR1 LGHNA and CDR2 YSLEER. V trimming: 1 base; J trimming: 5 bases; junction bases outside the gene matches: 2. This CDR3 is built from 15 residues. CDR3 in DNA: TGCGCCAGCAGCCAAGGACTAGCGGGTGACAATGAGCAGTTCTTC. This sequence encodes CASSQGLAGDNEQFF.